The present entry profiles one T cell receptor (beta chain) with its context. CDR1 is DFQATT, CDR2 SNEGSKA, per germline (reference sequence). V lost 5 bases and J 6 bases, leaving 11 bases between the germline ends. This CDR3 is built from 11 residues. These data belong to a study of blood T cell repertoires in COVID-19. Authors' methods: It was from reference gene primer amplification that nucleated cell counts were estimated. TCRdb's table, derived via immunoSEQ multiplex PCR, lists solely in-frame clones and lacks some. Clone size and the V and J calls come from that table; the DNA yielded D and trimming. The table includes about 280,000 clones, approximately 80% detected once. Within the 2 weeks before study entry, each person in the exposed group met a COVID-19 case.

This receptor was obtained from a man between 35 and 55 years old who had been exposed to COVID-19. The source material was PBMCs or T cells enriched from blood (not recorded which). V and J are TRBV20-1 and TRBJ2-7; D gene uncertain. The CDR3 DNA follows: TGCAGTGCTGACCTGGGCAGCGAGCAGTACTTC. This encodes CSADLGSEQYF.